Only a few counts were recorded for the clone carrying this T cell receptor beta chain. Germline CDR1 is MGHRA and CDR2 is YSYEKL. There are 15 residues in the CDR3. Trimming removed 0 bases at V and 1 base at J, with 10 bases between. These data originate in a study of Graves' ophthalmopathy and Graves' hyperthyroidism. Amplifying from RNA transcripts, the study obtained TCR beta CDR3 regions. RT-PCR in the first round used HTBI primers; a second-round multiplex PCR followed. Each CDR3 protein gets one entry after TCRdb re-called the multiplex PCR reads with MiXCR. The sample records about 700,000 distinct CDR3 sequences, roughly 41% being singletons.

Specimen: peripheral blood. The TCR was taken from an adult man with Graves' ophthalmopathy. J is TRBJ2-7 and V is TRBV4-1, with D maybe TRBD2 (5 bases). The CDR3 sequence is CASSQERGDSYEQYF. DNA for the CDR3: TGCGCCAGCAGCCAAGAACGGGGTGATTCCTACGAGCAGTACTTC.